The source of this T cell receptor beta chain is a study of cytomegalovirus exposure and HLA in healthy donors. General observations from the study: Among the CMV-associated chains, three were confirmed in vitro as specific for CMV antigens. The classifier reportedly diagnosed cytomegalovirus status with high specificity and sensitivity. Listed as cytomegalovirus-associated were 170 or so TCR beta chains.

Sequenced by immunoSEQ multiplex PCR; TCRdb stores in-frame clones only, minus some. In the table there are some 350,000 clones, about 85% of which are singletons. Turning to this clone: Its antigen remains unidentified.

Germline V CDR1 and CDR2: SGHRS, YFSETQ. The CDR3 has 18 amino acids. V was pared by 4 bases and J by 3 bases, with 23 bases between. This clonotype originated in a woman aged 25 to 39 in good health and CMV-seropositive. What was sequenced was PBMCs. The rearrangement joins TRBV5-1 to TRBJ2-1, with D maybe TRBD2 (6 bases). In DNA, the CDR3 is TGCGCCAGCAGCCCCGGCGGGGCCCTGGCCCAAAACTACAATGAGCAGTTCTTC. It specifies CASSPGGALAQNYNEQFF.